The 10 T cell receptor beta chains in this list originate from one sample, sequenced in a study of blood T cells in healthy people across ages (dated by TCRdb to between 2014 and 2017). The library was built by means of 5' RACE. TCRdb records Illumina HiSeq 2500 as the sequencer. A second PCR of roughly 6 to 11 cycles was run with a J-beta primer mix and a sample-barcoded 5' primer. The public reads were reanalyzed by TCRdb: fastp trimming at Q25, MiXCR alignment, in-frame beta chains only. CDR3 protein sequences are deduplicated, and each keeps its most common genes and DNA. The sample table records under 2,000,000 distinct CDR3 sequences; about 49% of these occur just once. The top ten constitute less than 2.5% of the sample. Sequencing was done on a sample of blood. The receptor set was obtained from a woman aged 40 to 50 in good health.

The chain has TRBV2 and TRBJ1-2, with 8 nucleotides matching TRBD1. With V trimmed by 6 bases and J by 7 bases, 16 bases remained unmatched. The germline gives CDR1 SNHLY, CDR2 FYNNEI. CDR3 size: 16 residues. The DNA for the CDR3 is TGTGCCAGCAGAACCCAGGGGGCGGTGCGGTCGGGTGGCTACACCTTC. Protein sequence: CASRTQGAVRSGGYTF.

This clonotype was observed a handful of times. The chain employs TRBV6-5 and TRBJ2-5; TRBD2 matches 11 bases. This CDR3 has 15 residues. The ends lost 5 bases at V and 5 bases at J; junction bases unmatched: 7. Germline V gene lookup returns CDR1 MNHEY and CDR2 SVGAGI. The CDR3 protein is CASSHSGGASETQYF. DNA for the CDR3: TGTGCCAGCAGTCATAGCGGGGGGGCGTCCGAGACCCAGTACTTC.

CDR3 DNA: TGTGCCAGCAGCACGGGACTGCATTTTTCACCCCTCCACTTT. Translating it yields CASSTGLHFSPLHF. V is TRBV28 and J is TRBJ1-6, with D possibly being TRBD1 (5 bases). The CDR3 consists of 14 residues. Trimming took 6 bases from V and 9 from J, leaving 15 bases between them. Germline values: CDR1 MDHEN, CDR2 SYDVKM.

The CDR3 region has the DNA TGTGCCAGCAGCGTAGGGTCAGTGGGTTACAATGAGCAGTTCTTC. It yields the protein CASSVGSVGYNEQFF. This chain connects TRBV9 to TRBJ2-1; D is uncertain. This CDR3 comprises 15 residues. The germline V gene encodes CDR1 SGDLS and CDR2 YYNGEE. V dropped 0 bases and J dropped 4 bases, with 11 bases sitting between them.

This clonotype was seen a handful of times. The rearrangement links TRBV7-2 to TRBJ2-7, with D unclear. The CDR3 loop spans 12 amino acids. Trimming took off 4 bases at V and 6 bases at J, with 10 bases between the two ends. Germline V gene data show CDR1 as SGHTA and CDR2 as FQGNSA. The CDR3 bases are TGTGCCAGCAGCTATGACACCGGCGAGCAGTACTTC. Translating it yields CASSYDTGEQYF.

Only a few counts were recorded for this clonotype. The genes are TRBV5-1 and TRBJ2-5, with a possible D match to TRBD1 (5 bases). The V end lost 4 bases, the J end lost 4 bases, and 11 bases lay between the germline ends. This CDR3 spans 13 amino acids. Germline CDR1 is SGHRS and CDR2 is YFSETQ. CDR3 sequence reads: CASSAQGAETQYF. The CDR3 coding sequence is TGCGCCAGCAGCGCGCAGGGCGCAGAGACCCAGTACTTC.

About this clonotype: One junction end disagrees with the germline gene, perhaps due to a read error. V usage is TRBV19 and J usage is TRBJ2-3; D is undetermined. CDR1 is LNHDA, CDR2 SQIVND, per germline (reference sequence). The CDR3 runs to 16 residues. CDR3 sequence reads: CASSAQLALGTDMQYF. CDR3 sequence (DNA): TGTGCCAGTAGTGCGCAGCTGGCCCTTGGCACAGATATGCAGTATTTT.

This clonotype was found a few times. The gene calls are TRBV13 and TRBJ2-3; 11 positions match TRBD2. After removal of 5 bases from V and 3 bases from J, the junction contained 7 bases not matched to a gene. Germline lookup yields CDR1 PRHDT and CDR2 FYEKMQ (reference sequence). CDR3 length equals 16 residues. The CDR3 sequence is CASSAGTSGVTDTQYF. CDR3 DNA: TGTGCCAGCAGCGCCGGGACTAGCGGTGTAACAGATACGCAGTATTTT.

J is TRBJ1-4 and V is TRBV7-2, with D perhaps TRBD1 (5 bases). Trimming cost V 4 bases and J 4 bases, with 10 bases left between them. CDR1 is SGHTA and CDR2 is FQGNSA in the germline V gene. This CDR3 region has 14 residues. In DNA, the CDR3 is TGTGCCAGCAGCTATGGGGGGGATAATGAAAAACTGTTTTTT. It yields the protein CASSYGGDNEKLFF.

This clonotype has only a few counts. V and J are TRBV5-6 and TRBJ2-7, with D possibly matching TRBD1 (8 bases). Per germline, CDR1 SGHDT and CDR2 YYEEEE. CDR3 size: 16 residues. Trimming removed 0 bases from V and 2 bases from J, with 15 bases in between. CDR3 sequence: CASSLDRGGGTYEQYF. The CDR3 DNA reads TGTGCCAGCAGCTTGGACAGGGGGGGCGGCACCTACGAGCAGTACTTC.